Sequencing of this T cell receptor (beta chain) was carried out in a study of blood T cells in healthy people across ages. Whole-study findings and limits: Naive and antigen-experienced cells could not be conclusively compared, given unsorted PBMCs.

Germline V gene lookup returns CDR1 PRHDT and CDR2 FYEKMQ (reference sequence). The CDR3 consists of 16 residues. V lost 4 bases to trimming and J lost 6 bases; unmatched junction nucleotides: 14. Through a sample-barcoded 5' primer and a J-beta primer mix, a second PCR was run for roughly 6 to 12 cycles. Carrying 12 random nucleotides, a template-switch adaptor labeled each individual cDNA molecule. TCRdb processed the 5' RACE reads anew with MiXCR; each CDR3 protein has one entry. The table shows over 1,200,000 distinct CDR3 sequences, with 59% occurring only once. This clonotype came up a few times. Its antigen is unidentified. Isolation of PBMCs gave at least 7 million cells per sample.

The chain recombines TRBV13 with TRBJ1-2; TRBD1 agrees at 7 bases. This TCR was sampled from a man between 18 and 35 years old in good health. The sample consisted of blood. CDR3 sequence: CASSSLLRGQANGYTF. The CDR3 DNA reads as TGTGCCAGCAGCTCGTTACTACGAGGACAGGCGAATGGCTACACCTTC.